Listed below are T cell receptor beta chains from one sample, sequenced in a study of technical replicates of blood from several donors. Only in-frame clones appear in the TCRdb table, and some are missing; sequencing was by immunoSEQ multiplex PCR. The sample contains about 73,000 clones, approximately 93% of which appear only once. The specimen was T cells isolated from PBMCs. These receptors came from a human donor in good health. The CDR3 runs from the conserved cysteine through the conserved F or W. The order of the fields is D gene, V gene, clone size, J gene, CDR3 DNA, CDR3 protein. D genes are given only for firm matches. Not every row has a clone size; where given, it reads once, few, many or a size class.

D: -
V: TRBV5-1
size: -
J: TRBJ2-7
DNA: TGCGCCAGCAGCCCAACCCTTGGGCCATACGAGCAGTACTTC
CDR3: CASSPTLGPYEQYF

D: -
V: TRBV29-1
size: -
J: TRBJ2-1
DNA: TGCAGCGTTGAAGGCTTGCGTACCGGGGACAATGAGCAGTTCTTC
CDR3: CSVEGLRTGDNEQFF

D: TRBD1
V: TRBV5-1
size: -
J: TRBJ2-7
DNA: TGCGCCAGCAGCTTGGCTGGACAGGGGGCCCACGAGCAGTACTTC
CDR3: CASSLAGQGAHEQYF

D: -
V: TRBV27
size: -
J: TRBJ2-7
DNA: TGTGCCAGCAGCACGGAACCTCCAGGGCCCTACGAGCAGTACTTC
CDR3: CASSTEPPGPYEQYF

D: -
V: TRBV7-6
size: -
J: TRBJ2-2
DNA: TGTGCCAGCAGCTCTCGGGACACCGGGGAGCTGTTTTTT
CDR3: CASSSRDTGELFF

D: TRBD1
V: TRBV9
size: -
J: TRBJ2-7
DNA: TGTGCCAGCAGCGTAGGAGTAGGGACAGTCTACGAGCAGTACTTC
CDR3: CASSVGVGTVYEQYF

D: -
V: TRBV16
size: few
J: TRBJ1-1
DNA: TGTGCCAGCAGCCAATCGAAGGGGTACAACACTGAAGCTTTCTTT
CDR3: CASSQSKGYNTEAFF

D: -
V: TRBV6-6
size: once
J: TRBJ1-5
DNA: TGTGCCAGCAAACAGGGTGATCAGCCCCAGCATTTT
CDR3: CASKQGDQPQHF

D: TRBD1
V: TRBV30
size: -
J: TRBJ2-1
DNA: TGTGCCTGGAGTGTACGAGGGGGCCTTGGCGATGAGCAGTTCTTC
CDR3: CAWSVRGGLGDEQFF

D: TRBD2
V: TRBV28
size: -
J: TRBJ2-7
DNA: TGTGCCAGCAGTTTATGGGGGACTAGCGGTTCCTACGAGCAGTACTTC
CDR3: CASSLWGTSGSYEQYF

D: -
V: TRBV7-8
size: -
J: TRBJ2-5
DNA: TGTGCCAGCAGCTTAAGTACAGCCCAAGAGACCCAGTACTTC
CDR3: CASSLSTAQETQYF

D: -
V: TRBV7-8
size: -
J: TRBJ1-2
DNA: TGTGCCAGCAGCGAACAGGGAATCGGTGGCTACACCTTC
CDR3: CASSEQGIGGYTF

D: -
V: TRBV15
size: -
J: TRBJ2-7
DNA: TGTGCCACCAGCAGAGATCTAGCCTACGAGCAGTACTTC
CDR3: CATSRDLAYEQYF

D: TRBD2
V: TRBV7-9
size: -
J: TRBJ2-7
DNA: TGTGCCACCGCTGGAGCGGGACTCGACTACGAGCAGTACTTC
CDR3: CATAGAGLDYEQYF

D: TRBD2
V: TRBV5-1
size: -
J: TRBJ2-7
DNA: TGCGCCAGCAGCCCCGGGGGGTCCGACCCCTACGAGCAGTACTTC
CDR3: CASSPGGSDPYEQYF

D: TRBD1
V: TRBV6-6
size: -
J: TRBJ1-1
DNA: TGTGCCAGCAGTTATGACAGGGCAAACACTGAAGCTTTCTTT
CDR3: CASSYDRANTEAFF

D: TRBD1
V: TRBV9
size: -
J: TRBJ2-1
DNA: TGTGCCAGCAGCGAAGACAGGGGCCCTGCTAATGAGCAGTTCTTC
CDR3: CASSEDRGPANEQFF

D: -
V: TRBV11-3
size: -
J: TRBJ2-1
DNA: TGTGCCAGCAGCAAAACAGGCAATGAGCAGTTCTTC
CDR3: CASSKTGNEQFF

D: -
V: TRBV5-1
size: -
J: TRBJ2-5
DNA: TGCGCCAGCAGAACAGCCCAAGAGACCCAGTACTTC
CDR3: CASRTAQETQYF

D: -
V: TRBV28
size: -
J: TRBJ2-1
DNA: TGTGCCAGCAGTCCCAGGTCCGCCCCCAATGAGCAGTTCTTC
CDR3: CASSPRSAPNEQFF

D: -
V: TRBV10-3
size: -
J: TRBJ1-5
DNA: TGTGCCATCAGTGGAGGCAATCAGCCCCAGCATTTT
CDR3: CAISGGNQPQHF

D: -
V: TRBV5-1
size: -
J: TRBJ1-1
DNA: TGCGCCAGCACTCTGGAGGGCACTGAAGCTTTCTTT
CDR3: CASTLEGTEAFF

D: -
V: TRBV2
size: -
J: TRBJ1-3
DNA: TGTGCCAGTAAAGGACATCTCTCTGGAAACACCATATATTTT
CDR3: CASKGHLSGNTIYF

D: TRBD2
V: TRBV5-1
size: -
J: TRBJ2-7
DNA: TGCGCCACTCACCCCAAGCGGGAGGGAACCTACGAGCAGTACTTC
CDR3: CATHPKREGTYEQYF

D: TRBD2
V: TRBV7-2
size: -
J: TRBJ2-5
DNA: TGTGCCAGCAGCTTATCACTAGCGGGGACTCAAGAGACCCAGTACTTC
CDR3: CASSLSLAGTQETQYF

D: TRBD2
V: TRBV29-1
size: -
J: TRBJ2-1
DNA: TGCAGCGTTATTTTAGCGGGAGTCCTCACAAATGAGCAGTTCTTC
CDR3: CSVILAGVLTNEQFF

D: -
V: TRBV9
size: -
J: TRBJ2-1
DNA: TGTGCCAGCAGCGTAGCTCTAAGCTCCTACAATGAGCAGTTCTTC
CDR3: CASSVALSSYNEQFF

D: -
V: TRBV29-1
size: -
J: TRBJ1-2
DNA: TGCAGCGTCCGAACAGGCTCCACTAACTATGGCTACACCTTC
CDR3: CSVRTGSTNYGYTF

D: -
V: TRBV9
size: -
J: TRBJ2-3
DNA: TGTGCCAGCAGCCCCGGTGGGCAAAGCACAGATACGCAGTATTTT
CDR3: CASSPGGQSTDTQYF

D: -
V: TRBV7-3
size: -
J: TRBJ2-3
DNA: TGTGCCAGCAGTAGGGGCGGGGCGTACACAGATACGCAGTATTTT
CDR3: CASSRGGAYTDTQYF

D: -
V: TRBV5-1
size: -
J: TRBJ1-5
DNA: TGCGCCAGCAGCTTGGATTGGGGGGTCGGGCAGCCCCAGCATTTT
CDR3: CASSLDWGVGQPQHF

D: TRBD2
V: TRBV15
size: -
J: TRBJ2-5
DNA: TGTGCCACCAGCAGAGATAGCGGGGGGGCCGAGACCCAGTACTTC
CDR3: CATSRDSGGAETQYF

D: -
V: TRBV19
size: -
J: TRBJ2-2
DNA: TGTGCCAGTAGTAGAGGACAGTGGACGAACACCGGGGAGCTGTTTTTT
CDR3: CASSRGQWTNTGELFF

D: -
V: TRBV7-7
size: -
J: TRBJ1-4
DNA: TGTGCCAGCAGCTTTTCAGTCGGGGAGAATGAAAAACTGTTTTTT
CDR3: CASSFSVGENEKLFF

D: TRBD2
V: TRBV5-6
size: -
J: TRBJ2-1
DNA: TGTGCCAGCAGTTCCGGGACTAGTTACTCCTACAATGAGCAGTTCTTC
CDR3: CASSSGTSYSYNEQFF

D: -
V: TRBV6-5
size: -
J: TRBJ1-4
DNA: TGTGCCAGCAGTTACAGGGGTGGCGAAAAACTGTTTTTT
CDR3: CASSYRGGEKLFF

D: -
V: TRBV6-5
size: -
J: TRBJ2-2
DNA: TGTGCCAGCAGTTACCCCCCAGAGGGCGGGGAGCTGTTTTTT
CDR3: CASSYPPEGGELFF

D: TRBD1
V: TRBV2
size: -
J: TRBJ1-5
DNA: TGTGCCAGCAGGGCCCATAGGGGGCAAGGCAATCAGCCCCAGCATTTT
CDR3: CASRAHRGQGNQPQHF

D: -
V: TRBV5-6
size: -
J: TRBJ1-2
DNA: TGTGCCAGCAGCTTGAGGCCAGGGGACGGCTACACCTTC
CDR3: CASSLRPGDGYTF

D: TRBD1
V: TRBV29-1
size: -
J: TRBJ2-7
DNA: TGCAGCGGACGGGACAGCCCTGCCTACGAGCAGTACTTC
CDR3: CSGRDSPAYEQYF

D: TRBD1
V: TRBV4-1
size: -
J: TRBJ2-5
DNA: TGCGCCAGCAGCCAAGAAGGGGGCCGAGAGACCCAGTACTTC
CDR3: CASSQEGGRETQYF

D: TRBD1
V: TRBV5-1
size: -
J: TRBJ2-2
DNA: TGCGCCAGCAGCCTGCTGGGGACAGGGGGTACCGGGGAGCTGTTTTTT
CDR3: CASSLLGTGGTGELFF

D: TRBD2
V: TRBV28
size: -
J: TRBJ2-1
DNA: TGTGCCAGCAGTCCTGCTGGGGCGGGAGTGCACAATGAGCAGTTCTTC
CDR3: CASSPAGAGVHNEQFF

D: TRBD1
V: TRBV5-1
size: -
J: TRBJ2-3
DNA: TGCGCCAGCAGCGGACAGGGAATTAGCACAGATACGCAGTATTTT
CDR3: CASSGQGISTDTQYF

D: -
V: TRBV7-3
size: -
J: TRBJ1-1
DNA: TGTGCCAGCAGCTTAACGGCGGGAACGGGTGAAGCTTTCTTT
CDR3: CASSLTAGTGEAFF

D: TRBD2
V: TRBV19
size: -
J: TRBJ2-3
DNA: TGTGCCAGTAGTATCGGCGGGAGACCCACAGATACGCAGTATTTT
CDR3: CASSIGGRPTDTQYF